The subject of this entry is one T cell receptor (beta chain). The antigen is unknown. Since a much larger clone is just one base distant, this may be a read error. The data belong to a study of Graves' ophthalmopathy and Graves' hyperthyroidism. Overall study: The stable label applied to hyperthyroidism with no ophthalmopathy within 18 months of follow-up. Overall study results and limits: Among thyroid clonotypes expanded above 0.001 frequency, most also appeared in blood.

The V end was cut by 4 bases, the J end by 3 bases, with 10 bases between. The CDR3 length is 13 residues. Germline V gene sequence: CDR1 LGHDT, CDR2 YNNKEL (reference sequence). RNA transcripts yielded amplified TCR beta CDR3 regions. The workflow started with a first-round RT-PCR run with HTBI primers and then moved on to a second-round multiplex PCR. TCRdb ran MiXCR on the multiplex PCR reads and lists one entry per CDR3 protein. The sample includes 580,000 or so distinct CDR3 sequences, under 45% seen only once; the top ten take less than 4.5%. The diagnostic workup employed clinical symptoms, serum thyroxine, TRAb, thyroid ultrasound and orbital computed tomography.

The clonotype comes from an adult man with Graves' hyperthyroidism. This chain links TRBV3-1 with TRBJ2-7; D assignment may be TRBD1 or TRBD2 (6 bases each). Sequenced material: peripheral blood or thyroid tissue (not recorded which). The CDR3 DNA sequence: TGTGCCAGCAGCCCAAAGGGGGGCTACGAGCAGTACTTC. Amino acid sequence: CASSPKGGYEQYF.